The TCR beta chain under discussion was sequenced for a study of blood T cell repertoires in COVID-19. Whole-study context: Samples of COVID-19 (acute and convalescent) were obtained from the United States, Italy and Spain. Nucleic acid was either cDNA or gDNA, and it came from T cells, B-cell-depleted T cells, or PBMCs.

CDR3 length: 17 amino acids. The germline V gene has CDR1 SGHAT and CDR2 FQNNGV. Profiling relied on immunoSEQ multiplex PCR, and the TCRdb table lists in-frame clones only, not all of them. In the table there are about 190,000 clones, around 90% of which are singletons. In regard to this clone: The junction departs from germline at one end; a sequencing error may be responsible.

This TCR came from a man between 40 and 49 years old with acute or convalescent COVID-19. Sequencing was carried out using peripheral blood. The chain joins TRBV11-2 to TRBJ2-1; 9 bases fit TRBD2. The CDR3 protein is CASSLDAPGLASNEQFF. For the CDR3, the DNA is TGTGCCAGCAGCCTAGACGCCCCGGGACTAGCTTCGAATGAGCAGTTCTTC.